One and the same sample provided the 30 T cell receptor beta chains below, sequenced in a study of T cell repertoires in cytomegalovirus infection. Their recognized antigens are unknown. TCRdb reprocessed the reads with MiXCR, giving one entry per CDR3 protein. The sample lists roughly 500,000 distinct CDR3 sequences, 42% occurring once. The material sequenced was cultured PBMCs, taken from culture after CMV antigen stimulation. The receptors shown here come from a human donor in good health (CMV status not recorded). Some clones in this sample may be carry-over from other donors' samples.

The chain employs TRBV7-6 and TRBJ2-5; D not certain. V was clipped by 0 bases and J by 5 bases, with 16 bases between them. Germline CDR1 reads SGHVS; CDR2 reads FNYEAQ. The CDR3 runs to 16 residues. CDR3 bases: TGTGCCAGCAGCTTAGCCCGTCTCCTGCCGGGCGAGACCCAGTACTTC. Its protein product is CASSLARLLPGETQYF.

The V call is TRBV5-5, the J call TRBJ2-7; 9 bases align to TRBD1. With V trimmed by 5 bases and J by 0 bases, 12 bases remained unmatched. CDR1 SGHKS and CDR2 YYEKEE come from the germline V gene (reference sequence). The CDR3 is 17 amino acids. In DNA form, the CDR3 reads TGTGCCAGCAGATCCCCCCGGGACAGGGACTCCTCCTACGAGCAGTACTTC. Protein sequence: CASRSPRDRDSSYEQYF.

This clonotype was seen a handful of times. The chain is built from TRBV10-3 and TRBJ2-2, with D uncertain. CDR3 size: 14 residues. Deletions cut 0 bases from V and 6 bases from J, with 8 bases between. Germline loops: CDR1 ENHRY, CDR2 SYGVKD. As DNA, the CDR3 is TGTGCCATCAGTGAGTCGACCCGGGCCGGGGAGCTGTTTTTT. Amino acids: CAISESTRAGELFF.

J is TRBJ2-5 and V is TRBV6-2 or TRBV6-3; no firm D call. Deletions cut 3 bases from V and 4 bases from J, with 12 bases between. The CDR3 runs 14 residues. Germline values: CDR1 MNHEY, CDR2 SVGEGT. The CDR3 nucleotides read TGTGCCAGCAGTTATCAGGCAGCGAGAGAGACCCAGTACTTC. Its translation is CASSYQAARETQYF.

This clonotype was detected a few times. This CDR3 is CASSLAASGSGGEQYF. The CDR3, as DNA: TGTGCCAGCAGCTTAGCTGCTAGCGGGAGTGGGGGGGAGCAGTACTTC. The chain couples TRBV7-6 to TRBJ2-7; 10 bases fit TRBD2. Germline V gene sequence: CDR1 SGHVS, CDR2 FNYEAQ. This CDR3 has 16 amino acids. V shed 0 bases, J shed 7 bases, and the junction held 9 bases outside the gene matches.

V gene TRBV6-8 combines with J gene TRBJ2-1; 10 bases align to TRBD1. The length of the CDR3 is 14 residues. Germline V lookup: CDR1 MNHGY, CDR2 SAAAGT. Germline trimming cut 4 bases from V and 7 bases from J; bases unmatched to any gene: 4. CDR3 sequence: CASSSGTGENEQFF. CDR3 bases: TGTGCCAGCAGTTCCGGGACAGGGGAGAATGAGCAGTTCTTC.

The chain combines TRBV6-6 with TRBJ1-5; perhaps TRBD1 as D (5 bases). Trimming left V 2 bases short and J 1 base short, with 9 bases between. The CDR3 runs 15 residues. The V gene's germline CDR1 is MNHNY and CDR2 SVGAGI (reference sequence). This chain's CDR3 is CASSYRGPSNQPQHF. The CDR3 DNA sequence: TGTGCCAGCAGTTACAGGGGTCCGAGCAATCAGCCCCAGCATTTT.

The chain couples TRBV7-2 to TRBJ2-1; TRBD2 aligns across 9 bases. After removal of 2 bases from V and 8 bases from J, the junction contained 10 bases not matched to a gene. Germline assignment: CDR1 SGHTA and CDR2 FQGNSA. The CDR3 runs to 16 residues. CDR3 coding DNA: TGTGCCAGCAGCTTAAGGGGGCGGGAGGGCCTAGATGAGCAGTTCTTC. It codes for CASSLRGREGLDEQFF.

V and J are TRBV12-3 or TRBV12-4 and TRBJ1-2; no reliable D call. The germline V and J ends were trimmed by 6 bases and 7 bases, with 21 bases remaining between them. CDR3 length: 15 amino acids. Here the CDR3 reads CASSLKHRKPPGYTF. CDR3 nucleotide sequence: TGTGCCAGCAGCCTCAAACATCGGAAACCCCCTGGCTACACCTTC.

The chain employs TRBV11-2 and TRBJ2-3, with 7 positions matching TRBD2. Looked up from germline, CDR1 is SGHAT and CDR2 is FQNNGV. The CDR3 sequence is 16 residues long. With 5 bases clipped from V and 2 bases from J, the junction kept 10 bases outside the gene matches. The CDR3, as DNA: TGTGCCAGCAGCCTCCGGGGAGGGTTGTTCACAGATACGCAGTATTTT. Translating gives CASSLRGGLFTDTQYF.

The chain recombines TRBV6-2 or TRBV6-3 with TRBJ2-2, with D perhaps matching TRBD2 (5 bases). The ends were cut back, 8 bases at V and 4 bases at J, with 14 bases in the middle. This CDR3 is 14 amino acids long. CDR1 and CDR2 from the germline V gene are MNHEY and SVGEGT. CDR3 sequence (DNA): TGTGCCAGCGATGCGTTTGGAGGCACCGGGGAGCTGTTTTTT. This codes for CASDAFGGTGELFF.

The chain employs TRBV20-1 and TRBJ2-7; perhaps D is TRBD1 or TRBD2 (5 bases each). Trimming took 4 bases from V and 2 from J, leaving 18 bases between them. From germline, CDR1 is DFQATT and CDR2 SNEGSKA (reference sequence). The length of the CDR3 is 15 residues. The CDR3 DNA follows: TGCAGTGCTACCCCCCTAGGTGGGGGAGCCTACGAGCAGTACTTC. Protein: CSATPLGGGAYEQYF.

The V and J genes are TRBV12-3 or TRBV12-4 and TRBJ1-2; 7 nucleotides match TRBD1. The CDR3 has 13 amino acids. V shed 4 bases, J shed 4 bases, and the junction held 3 bases outside the gene matches. The CDR3, as DNA: TGTGCCAGCAGTTACAGGGGTGCCTATGGCTACACCTTC. It yields the protein CASSYRGAYGYTF.

This clonotype was counted a few times. This may come from a read error, since a much larger clone is one base off. The V and J genes are TRBV7-8 and TRBJ2-5; D is ambiguous. This CDR3 is built from 11 residues. Per the germline V gene, CDR1 is SGHVS and CDR2 is FQNEAQ. Trimming pared 2 bases from V and 7 bases from J, leaving 5 bases between. The DNA for the CDR3 is TGTGCCAGCAGCTTAAAGGGGACCCAGTACTTC. Residues: CASSLKGTQYF.

This clonotype was counted a few times. The V call is TRBV19, the J call TRBJ1-6; D is ambiguous. V gave up 6 bases and J gave up 5 bases, with 11 bases separating them. This CDR3 contains 14 residues. Germline V gene sequence: CDR1 LNHDA, CDR2 SQIVND (reference sequence). CDR3 region: CASRARGHNSPLHF. DNA for the CDR3: TGTGCCAGTAGAGCCCGCGGCCATAATTCACCCCTCCACTTT.

This clonotype was counted a few times. This chain links TRBV6-1 with TRBJ2-3; 8 nucleotides match TRBD2. The CDR3 totals 14 residues. The V segment lost 5 bases and the J segment 5 bases; nucleotides outside the gene matches: 6. Germline CDR1 MNHNS, CDR2 SASEGT. The CDR3 DNA reads TGTGCCAGCAGTTATACGGGAGGGGGAGATACGCAGTATTTT. It yields the protein CASSYTGGGDTQYF.

Here the CDR3 reads CASSQVRTGDAYEQYF. The CDR3 region has the DNA TGTGCCAGCAGCCAAGTAAGGACAGGGGACGCCTACGAGCAGTACTTC. The chain joins TRBV4-2 to TRBJ2-7; TRBD1 matches at 9 bases. V lost 1 base and J lost 2; bases outside the gene matches: 6. This CDR3 is built from 16 residues. Germline lookup yields CDR1 LGHNA and CDR2 YNFKEQ.

Judged by abundance, this clonotype is medium-sized. The rearrangement uses TRBV7-2 and TRBJ2-3, with D tentatively TRBD1 or TRBD2 (5 bases each). Germline V gene data show CDR1 as SGHTA and CDR2 as FQGNSA. Trimming stripped 1 base from V and 7 bases from J, with 9 bases between. The CDR3 runs to 13 residues. The chain's CDR3 is CASSLGDVYTQYF. CDR3 nucleotides: TGTGCCAGCAGCTTAGGGGACGTATATACGCAGTATTTT.

This clonotype has more than one count but fewer than ten. This chain connects TRBV5-4 to TRBJ2-7; a weak D match, TRBD1 (6 bases). Germline CDR1 and CDR2: SGHNT and YYREEE (reference sequence). This CDR3 is 15 amino acids long. V was pared by 5 bases and J by 2 bases, with 17 bases between. As DNA, the CDR3 is TGTGCCAGCAGACAAGACAGGTTTGGGGCCTACGAGCAGTACTTC. It translates to CASRQDRFGAYEQYF.

This clonotype was picked up a small number of times. CDR3 loop: CASSSHSTGNTEAFF. CDR3 bases: TGTGCCAGCAGCTCCCATTCGACCGGGAACACTGAAGCTTTCTTT. The V gene is TRBV5-4, the J gene TRBJ1-1; no clear D. The CDR3 consists of 15 residues. CDR1 is SGHNT and CDR2 is YYREEE in the germline V gene (reference sequence). The V and J ends lost 3 bases and 1 base respectively, with 13 bases between them.

A few counts support this clonotype. This chain joins TRBV7-2 and TRBJ2-7; D is uncertain. Trimming left V 6 bases short and J 3 bases short, with 9 bases between. This CDR3 has 12 amino acids. Germline V lookup: CDR1 SGHTA, CDR2 FQGNSA. The CDR3 bases are TGTGCCAGCAGGAACCCAATCTACGAGCAGTACTTC. Its protein product is CASRNPIYEQYF.

This clonotype was observed a few times. The genes are TRBV6-1 and TRBJ2-2, with 7 bases aligning to TRBD2. CDR1 is MNHNS and CDR2 is SASEGT in the germline V gene. The length of the CDR3 is 17 residues. Trimming removed 2 bases from V and 5 bases from J; junction bases left unmatched: 11. Here the CDR3 DNA reads TGTGCCAGCAGTGAACGGGGGAGGGCGCGTGGGACCGGGGAGCTGTTTTTT. This codes for CASSERGRARGTGELFF.

This clonotype showed up just a few times. V and J are TRBV7-2 and TRBJ1-6; weak D call: TRBD1 (6 bases). Germline V gene sequence: CDR1 SGHTA, CDR2 FQGNSA. Trimming removed 4 bases from V and 8 bases from J, with 12 bases in between. The CDR3 runs to 14 residues. DNA for the CDR3: TGTGCCAGCAGCTACAGGGCTTCGGATTCACCCCTCCACTTT. Protein: CASSYRASDSPLHF.

This clonotype was found a few times. CDR3 DNA sequence: TGTGCCAGCAGTTTTCTAAGACAGGGTCAAGAGACCCAGTACTTC. It encodes CASSFLRQGQETQYF. The V and J genes are TRBV12-3 or TRBV12-4 and TRBJ2-5, with 7 bases fitting TRBD1. The CDR3 contains 15 residues. J lost 2 bases, V lost 3 bases, and 6 bases had no gene match.

This clonotype has just a few counts. The genes are TRBV27 and TRBJ1-4, with D unresolved. The CDR3 sequence is 12 residues long. V was shortened by 5 bases and J by 13 bases, with 14 bases between the two germline ends. CDR1 and CDR2 from the germline V gene are MNHEY and SMNVEV (reference sequence). CDR3 DNA: TGTGCCAGCAGTCCCCCACGGGGAGGACTGTTTTTT. Amino acid sequence: CASSPPRGGLFF.

This clonotype has just one count. The chain employs TRBV7-9 and TRBJ2-5; the match to TRBD2 covers 7 bases. The CDR3 length is 12 residues. Germline V CDR1 and CDR2: SEHNR, FQNEAQ (reference sequence). V lost 3 bases, J lost 9 bases, and 4 bases stayed unmatched. The CDR3 DNA reads TGTGCCAGCAGCTTCGGGGGGAGGGCCCAGTACTTC. Residues: CASSFGGRAQYF.

This clonotype came up a few times. This chain joins TRBV11-2 and TRBJ2-1, with D perhaps matching TRBD1 (6 bases). This CDR3 region has 15 residues. V was clipped by 2 bases and J by 3 bases, with 11 bases between them. Per the germline V gene, CDR1 is SGHAT and CDR2 is FQNNGV. CDR3 nucleotide sequence: TGTGCCAGCAGCTTAAACACAGGGAACTACAATGAGCAGTTCTTC. This sequence encodes CASSLNTGNYNEQFF.

The chain carries TRBV12-3 or TRBV12-4 and TRBJ1-2; no firm D call. There are 15 residues in the CDR3. The ends were cut back, 3 bases at V and 2 bases at J, with 13 bases in the middle. CDR3 nucleotide sequence: TGTGCCAGCAGTTTCTCCGCCGGGAGGAACTATGGCTACACCTTC. Its protein product is CASSFSAGRNYGYTF.

This clonotype has a handful of counts. The chain combines TRBV11-2 with TRBJ2-5, with a tentative D call TRBD1 (6 bases). CDR1 is SGHAT, CDR2 FQNNGV, per germline. V lost 2 bases and J 0 bases, leaving 13 bases between the germline ends. This CDR3 spans 16 amino acids. CDR3 protein: CASSLRAGANQETQYF. The CDR3 DNA follows: TGTGCCAGCAGCTTAAGGGCAGGGGCGAACCAAGAGACCCAGTACTTC.

The chain joins TRBV2 to TRBJ2-3; D gene unclear. CDR3 size: 15 residues. The V gene's germline CDR1 is SNHLY and CDR2 FYNNEI. V lost 1 base to trimming and J lost 4 bases, with 12 bases between them. The CDR3: CASSEDRVDPDTQYF. CDR3 DNA: TGTGCCAGCAGTGAAGATAGGGTAGACCCAGATACGCAGTATTTT. The full variable domain, its missing parts supplied by reference TRBV2 and TRBJ2-3, is EPEVTQTPSHQVTQMGQEVILRCVPISNHLYFYWYRQILGQKVEFLVSFYNNEISEKSEIFDDQFSVERPDGSNFTLKIRSTKLEDSAMYFCASSEDRVDPDTQYFGPGTRLTVL.